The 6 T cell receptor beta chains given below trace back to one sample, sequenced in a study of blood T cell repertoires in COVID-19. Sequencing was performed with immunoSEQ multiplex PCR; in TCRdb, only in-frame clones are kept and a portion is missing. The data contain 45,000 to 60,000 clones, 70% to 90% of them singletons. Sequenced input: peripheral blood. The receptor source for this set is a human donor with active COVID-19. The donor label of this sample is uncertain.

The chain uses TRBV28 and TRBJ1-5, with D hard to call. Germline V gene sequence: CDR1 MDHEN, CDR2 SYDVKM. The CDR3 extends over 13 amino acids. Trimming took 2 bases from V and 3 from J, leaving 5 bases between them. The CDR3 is CASSLQNNQPQHF. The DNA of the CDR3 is TGTGCCAGCAGTTTACAGAACAATCAGCCCCAGCATTTT.

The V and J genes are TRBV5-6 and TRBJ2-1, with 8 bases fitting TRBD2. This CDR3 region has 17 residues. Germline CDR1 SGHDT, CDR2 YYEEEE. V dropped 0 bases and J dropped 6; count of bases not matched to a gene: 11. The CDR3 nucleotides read TGTGCCAGCAGCTTGGAGCGGGAGAGGCCTTCCGGCAATGAGCAGTTCTTC. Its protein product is CASSLERERPSGNEQFF.

The CDR3 bases are TGTGCCAGCGGCCCGCGGACAGGGGATTCACCCCTCCACTTT. Translating gives CASGPRTGDSPLHF. This chain joins TRBV2 and TRBJ1-6; 9 nucleotides align to TRBD1. From germline, CDR1 is SNHLY and CDR2 FYNNEI. The length of the CDR3 is 14 residues. With 8 bases clipped from V and 8 bases from J, the junction kept 7 bases outside the gene matches.

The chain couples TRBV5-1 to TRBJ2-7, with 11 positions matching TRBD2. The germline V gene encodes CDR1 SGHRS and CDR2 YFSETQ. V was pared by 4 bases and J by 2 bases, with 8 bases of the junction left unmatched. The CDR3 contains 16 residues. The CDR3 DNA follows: TGCGCCAGCAGCGAGGGACTAGCGGCCATGGCCTACGAGCAGTACTTC. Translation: CASSEGLAAMAYEQYF.

CDR3 sequence: CASMGGRNEKLFF. CDR3 bases: TGTGCCAGCATGGGAGGGAGGAATGAAAAACTGTTTTTT. V is TRBV4-2 and J is TRBJ1-4; D gene uncertain. The CDR3 runs to 13 residues. V lost 7 bases and J lost 5, with 11 bases in between. Germline values: CDR1 LGHNA, CDR2 YNFKEQ.

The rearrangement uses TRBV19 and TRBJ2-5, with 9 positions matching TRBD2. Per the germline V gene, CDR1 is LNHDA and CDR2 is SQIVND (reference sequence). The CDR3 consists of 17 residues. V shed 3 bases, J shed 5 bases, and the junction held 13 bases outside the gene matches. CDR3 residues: CASSIPPLAGKSETQYF. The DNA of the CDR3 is TGTGCCAGTAGTATCCCCCCTCTAGCGGGGAAGAGCGAGACCCAGTACTTC. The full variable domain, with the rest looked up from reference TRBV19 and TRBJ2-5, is DGGITQSPKYLFRKEGQNVTLSCEQNLNHDAMYWYRQDPGQGLRLIYYSQIVNDFQKGDIAEGYSVSREKKESFPLTVTSAQKNPTAFYLCASSIPPLAGKSETQYFGPGTRLLVL.